This TCR beta chain was recovered during a study of blood T cell repertoires in COVID-19. Study information: There were acute and convalescent COVID-19 samples, and they came from the United States, Italy and Spain.

The V and J ends lost 8 bases and 6 bases, in that order; junction bases with no gene match: 21. Germline CDR1 is LNHNV and CDR2 is YYDKDF (reference sequence). This CDR3 is 17 amino acids long. Assay: immunoSEQ multiplex PCR; the TCRdb copy retains only in-frame clones and omits some. The table lists approximately 300,000 clones, approximately 82% of them singletons. Sequencing input: peripheral blood. The sequence was collected from a woman in her forties or fifties with acute or convalescent COVID-19. The chain combines TRBV15 with TRBJ1-2, with TRBD1 identical over 7 bases. Here the CDR3 reads CATRGPRGTELLDGYTF. Written as DNA, the CDR3 is TGTGCCACCCGGGGACCCCGGGGGACAGAACTATTGGATGGCTACACCTTC.